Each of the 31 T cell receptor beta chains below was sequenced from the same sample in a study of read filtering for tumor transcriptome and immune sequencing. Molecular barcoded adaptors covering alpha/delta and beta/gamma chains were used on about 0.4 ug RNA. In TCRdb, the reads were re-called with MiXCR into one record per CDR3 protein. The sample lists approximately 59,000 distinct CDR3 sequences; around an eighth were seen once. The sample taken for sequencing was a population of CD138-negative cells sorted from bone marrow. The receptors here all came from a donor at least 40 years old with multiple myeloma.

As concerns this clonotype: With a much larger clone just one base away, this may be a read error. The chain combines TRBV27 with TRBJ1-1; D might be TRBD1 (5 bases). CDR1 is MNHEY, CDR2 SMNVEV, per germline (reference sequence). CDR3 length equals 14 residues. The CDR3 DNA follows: TGTGCCAGCACCTTGAGGGGATCGAACACTGAAGCTGTCTTT. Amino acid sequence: CASTLRGSNTEAVF.

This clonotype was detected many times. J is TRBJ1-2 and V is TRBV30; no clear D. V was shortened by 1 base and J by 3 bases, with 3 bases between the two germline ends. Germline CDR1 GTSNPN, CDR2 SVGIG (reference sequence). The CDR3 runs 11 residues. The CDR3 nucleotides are TGTGCCTGGAGTGAAGACTATGGCTACACCTTC. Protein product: CAWSEDYGYTF.

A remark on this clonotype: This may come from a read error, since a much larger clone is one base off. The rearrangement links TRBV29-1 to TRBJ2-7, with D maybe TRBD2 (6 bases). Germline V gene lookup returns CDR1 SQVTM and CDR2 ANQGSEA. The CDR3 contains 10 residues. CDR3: CSAGSYGQYF. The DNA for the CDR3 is TGCAGCGCCGGGAGCTACGGGCAGTACTTC.

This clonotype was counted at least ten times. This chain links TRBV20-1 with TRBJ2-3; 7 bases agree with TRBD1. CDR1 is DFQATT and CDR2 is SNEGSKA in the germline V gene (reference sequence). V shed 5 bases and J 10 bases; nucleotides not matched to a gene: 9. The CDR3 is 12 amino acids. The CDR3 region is CSAFPTGESQYF. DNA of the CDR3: TGCAGTGCTTTCCCAACAGGGGAGTCGCAGTATTTT.

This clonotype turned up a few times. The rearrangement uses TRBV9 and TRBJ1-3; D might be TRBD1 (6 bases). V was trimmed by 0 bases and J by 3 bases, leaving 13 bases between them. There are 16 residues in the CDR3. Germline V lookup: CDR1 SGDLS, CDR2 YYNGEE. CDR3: CASSVAPTGLGNTIYF. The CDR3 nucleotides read TGTGCCAGCAGCGTAGCTCCGACAGGTCTTGGAAACACCATATATTTT.

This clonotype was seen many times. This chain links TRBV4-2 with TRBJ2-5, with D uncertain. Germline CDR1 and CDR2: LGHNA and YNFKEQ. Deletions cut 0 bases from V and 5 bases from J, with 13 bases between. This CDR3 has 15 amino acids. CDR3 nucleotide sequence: TGTGCCAGCAGCCAAGAGTTAGTAGGTCGCGAGACCCAGTACTTC. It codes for CASSQELVGRETQYF.

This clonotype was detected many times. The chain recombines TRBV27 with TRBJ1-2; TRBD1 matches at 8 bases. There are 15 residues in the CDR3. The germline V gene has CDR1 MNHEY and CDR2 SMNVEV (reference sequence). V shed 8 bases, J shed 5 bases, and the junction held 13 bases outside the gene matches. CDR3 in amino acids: CASGDRPTQSYGYTF. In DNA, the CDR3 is TGTGCCAGCGGGGACAGGCCGACGCAATCTTATGGCTACACCTTC.

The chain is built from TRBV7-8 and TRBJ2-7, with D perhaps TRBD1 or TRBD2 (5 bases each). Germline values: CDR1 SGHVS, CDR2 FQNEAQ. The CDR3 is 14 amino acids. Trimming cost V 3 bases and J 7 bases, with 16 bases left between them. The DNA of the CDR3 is TGTGCCAGCAGCTTTCGGGACGGATACACGGAGCAGTACTTC. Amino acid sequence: CASSFRDGYTEQYF.

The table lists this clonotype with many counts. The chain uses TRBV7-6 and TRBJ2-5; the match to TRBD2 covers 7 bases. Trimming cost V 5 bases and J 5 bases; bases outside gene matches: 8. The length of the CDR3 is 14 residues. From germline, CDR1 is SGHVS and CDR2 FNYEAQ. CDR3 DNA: TGTGCCAGCAGCCCGACTAGCCTCGGGGAGACCCAGTACTTC. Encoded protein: CASSPTSLGETQYF. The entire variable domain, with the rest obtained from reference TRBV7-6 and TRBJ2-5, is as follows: GAGVSQSPRYKVTKRGQDVALRCDPISGHVSLYWYRQALGQGPEFLTYFNYEAQQDKSGLPNDRFSAERPEGSISTLTIQRTEQRDSAMYRCASSPTSLGETQYFGPGTRLLVL.

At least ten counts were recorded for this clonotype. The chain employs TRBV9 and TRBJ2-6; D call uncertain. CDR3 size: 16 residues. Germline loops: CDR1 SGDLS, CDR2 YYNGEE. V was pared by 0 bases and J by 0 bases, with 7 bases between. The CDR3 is CASSVAFGSGANVLTF. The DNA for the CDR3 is TGTGCCAGCAGCGTAGCGTTTGGCTCTGGGGCCAACGTCCTGACTTTC. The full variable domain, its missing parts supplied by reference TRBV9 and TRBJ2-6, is DSGVTQTPKHLITATGQRVTLRCSPRSGDLSVYWYQQSLDQGLQFLIQYYNGEERAKGNILERFSAQQFPDLHSELNLSSLELGDSALYFCASSVAFGSGANVLTFGAGSRLTVL.

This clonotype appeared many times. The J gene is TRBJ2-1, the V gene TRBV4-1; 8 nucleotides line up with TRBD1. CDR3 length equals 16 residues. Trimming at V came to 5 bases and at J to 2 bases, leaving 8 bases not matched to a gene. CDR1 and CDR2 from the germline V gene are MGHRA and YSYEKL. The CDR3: CASSYPGQGTYNEQFF. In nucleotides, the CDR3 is TGCGCCAGCAGCTACCCCGGACAGGGCACCTACAATGAGCAGTTCTTC.

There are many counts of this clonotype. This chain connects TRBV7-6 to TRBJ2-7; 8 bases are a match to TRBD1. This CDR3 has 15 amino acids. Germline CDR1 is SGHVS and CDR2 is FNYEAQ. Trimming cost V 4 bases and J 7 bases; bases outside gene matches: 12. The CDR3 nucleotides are TGTGCCAGCAGCTCGCAACCCGGACAGGGCGAAGAGCAGTACTTC. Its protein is CASSSQPGQGEEQYF.

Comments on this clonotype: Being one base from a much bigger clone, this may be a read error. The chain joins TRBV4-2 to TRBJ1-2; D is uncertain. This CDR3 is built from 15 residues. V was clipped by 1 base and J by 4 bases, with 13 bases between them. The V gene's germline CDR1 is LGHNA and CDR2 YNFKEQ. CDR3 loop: CASSQAATLTYGYTF. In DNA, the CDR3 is TGTGCCAGCAGCCAAGCGGCGACTCTTACCTATGGCTACACCTTC.

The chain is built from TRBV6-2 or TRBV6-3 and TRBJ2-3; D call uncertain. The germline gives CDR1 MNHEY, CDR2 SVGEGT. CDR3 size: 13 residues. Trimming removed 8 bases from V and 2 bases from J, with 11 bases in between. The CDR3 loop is CASRQSNTDTQYF. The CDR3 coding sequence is TGTGCCAGCCGGCAGTCGAACACAGATACGCAGTATTTT.

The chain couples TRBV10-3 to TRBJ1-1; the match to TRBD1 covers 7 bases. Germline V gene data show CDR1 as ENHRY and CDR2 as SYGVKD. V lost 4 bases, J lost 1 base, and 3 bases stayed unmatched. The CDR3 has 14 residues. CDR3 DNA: TGTGCCATCAGTGGCCGGGACAGGAACACTGAAGCTTTCTTT. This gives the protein CAISGRDRNTEAFF.

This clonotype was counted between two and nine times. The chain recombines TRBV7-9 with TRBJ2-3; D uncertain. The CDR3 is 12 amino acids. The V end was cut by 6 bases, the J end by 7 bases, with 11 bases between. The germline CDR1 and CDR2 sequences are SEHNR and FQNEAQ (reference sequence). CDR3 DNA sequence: TGTGCCAGCAGGCTGGACCAGAATACGCAGTATTTT. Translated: CASRLDQNTQYF. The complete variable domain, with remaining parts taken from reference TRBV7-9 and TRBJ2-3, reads DTGVSQNPRHKITKRGQNVTFRCDPISEHNRLYWYRQTLGQGPEFLTYFQNEAQLEKSRLLSDRFSAERPKGSFSTLEIQRTEQGDSAMYLCASRLDQNTQYFGPGTRLTVL.

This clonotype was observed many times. The CDR3 sequence is CASSRGTDSNQPQHF. In nucleotides, the CDR3 is TGCGCCAGCAGCCGTGGGACAGATAGCAATCAGCCCCAGCATTTT. The V call is TRBV5-1, the J call TRBJ1-5; 7 nucleotides match TRBD1. CDR1 is SGHRS, CDR2 YFSETQ, per germline. V was pared by 4 bases and J by 0 bases, with 4 bases of the junction left unmatched. This CDR3 region has 15 residues.

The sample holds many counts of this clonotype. CDR3 nucleotide sequence: TGTGCCATCAGTGAGTATACGGGACGGACCTACGAGCAGTACTTC. Amino acids: CAISEYTGRTYEQYF. The chain links TRBV10-3 to TRBJ2-7, with D tentatively TRBD1 or TRBD2 (5 bases each). The CDR3 extends over 15 amino acids. Per germline, CDR1 ENHRY and CDR2 SYGVKD. The V end lost 1 base, the J end lost 2 bases, and 12 bases lay between the germline ends.

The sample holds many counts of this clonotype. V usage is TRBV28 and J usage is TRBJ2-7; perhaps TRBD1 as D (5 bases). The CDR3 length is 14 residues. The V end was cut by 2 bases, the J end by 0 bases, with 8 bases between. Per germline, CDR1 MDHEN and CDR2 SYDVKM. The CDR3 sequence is CASSLQGSSYEQYF. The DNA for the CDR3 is TGTGCCAGCAGTTTACAGGGAAGCTCCTACGAGCAGTACTTC. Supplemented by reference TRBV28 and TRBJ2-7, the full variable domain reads DVKVTQSSRYLVKRTGEKVFLECVQDMDHENMFWYRQDPGLGLRLIYFSYDVKMKEKGDIPEGYSVSREKKERFSLILESASTNQTSMYLCASSLQGSSYEQYFGPGTRLTVT.

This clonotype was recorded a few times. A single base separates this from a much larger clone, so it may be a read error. This CDR3 is CASGPWHSGADVLTF. The CDR3 DNA reads as TGTGCCAGCGGGCCGTGGCACTCTGGGGCCGACGTCCTGACTTTC. The chain uses TRBV5-6 and TRBJ2-6; D might be TRBD1 (5 bases). Germline V gene data show CDR1 as SGHDT and CDR2 as YYEEEE. The CDR3 is made up of 15 amino acids.

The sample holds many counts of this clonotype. The CDR3 DNA sequence: TGTGCCAGCAGCTTGACAGGGGGGATCGTGGGAGAGACCCAGTACTTC. Translated, it gives CASSLTGGIVGETQYF. The rearrangement joins TRBV7-9 to TRBJ2-5; 9 nucleotides align to TRBD1. This CDR3 comprises 16 residues. After removal of 3 bases from V and 4 bases from J, the junction contained 9 bases not matched to a gene. CDR1 and CDR2 (germline): SEHNR, FQNEAQ (reference sequence).

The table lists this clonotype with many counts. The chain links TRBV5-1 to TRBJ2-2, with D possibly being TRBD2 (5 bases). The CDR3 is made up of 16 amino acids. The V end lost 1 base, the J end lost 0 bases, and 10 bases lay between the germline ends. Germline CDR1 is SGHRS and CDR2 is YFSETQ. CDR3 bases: TGCGCCAGCAGCTTGTTACGGGGTTCGAACACCGGGGAGCTGTTTTTT. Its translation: CASSLLRGSNTGELFF.

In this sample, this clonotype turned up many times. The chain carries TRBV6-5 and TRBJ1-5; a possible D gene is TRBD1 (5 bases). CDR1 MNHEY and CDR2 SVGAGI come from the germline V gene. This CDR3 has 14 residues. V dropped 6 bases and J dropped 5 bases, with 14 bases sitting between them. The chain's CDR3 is CASRRGGRDQPQHF. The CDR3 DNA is TGTGCCAGCAGGCGGGGGGGACGGGATCAGCCCCAGCATTTT.

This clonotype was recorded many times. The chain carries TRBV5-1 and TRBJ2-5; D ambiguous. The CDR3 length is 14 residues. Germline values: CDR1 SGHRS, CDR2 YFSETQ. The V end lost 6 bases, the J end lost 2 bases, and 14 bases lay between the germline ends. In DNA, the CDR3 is TGCGCCAGCACCCTAGGTACAGCTCAAGAGACCCAGTACTTC. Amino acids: CASTLGTAQETQYF.

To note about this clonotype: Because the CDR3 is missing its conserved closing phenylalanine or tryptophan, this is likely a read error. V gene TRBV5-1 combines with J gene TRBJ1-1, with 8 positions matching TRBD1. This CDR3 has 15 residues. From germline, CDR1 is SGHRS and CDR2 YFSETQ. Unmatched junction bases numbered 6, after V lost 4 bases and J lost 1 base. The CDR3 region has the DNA TGCGCCAGCAGCAGTGGACAGGGCTCGAACACTGAAGCTTTCTCT. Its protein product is CASSSGQGSNTEAFS.

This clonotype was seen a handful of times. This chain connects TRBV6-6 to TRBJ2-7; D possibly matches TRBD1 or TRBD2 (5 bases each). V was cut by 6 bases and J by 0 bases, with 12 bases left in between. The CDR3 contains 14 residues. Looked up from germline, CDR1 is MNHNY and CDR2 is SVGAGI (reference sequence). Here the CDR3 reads CASRLRDLSYEQYF. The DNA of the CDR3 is TGTGCCAGCAGACTTAGGGACCTCTCCTACGAGCAGTACTTC.

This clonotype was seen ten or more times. The CDR3 reads CATTAGTLEQYF. CDR3 nucleotide sequence: TGTGCCACCACAGCCGGGACACTCGAGCAGTACTTC. The V call is TRBV28, the J call TRBJ2-7; the D gene is possibly TRBD1 (6 bases). This CDR3 spans 12 amino acids. Deletions cut 10 bases from V and 6 bases from J, with 16 bases between. CDR1 and CDR2 (germline): MDHEN, SYDVKM.

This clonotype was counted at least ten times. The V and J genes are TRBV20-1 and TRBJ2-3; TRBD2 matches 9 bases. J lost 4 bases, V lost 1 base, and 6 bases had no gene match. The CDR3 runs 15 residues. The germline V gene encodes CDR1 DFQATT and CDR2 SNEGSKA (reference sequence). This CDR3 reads CSARVRSGGADTQYF. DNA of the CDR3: TGCAGTGCTAGAGTGCGTAGCGGGGGCGCAGATACGCAGTATTTT.

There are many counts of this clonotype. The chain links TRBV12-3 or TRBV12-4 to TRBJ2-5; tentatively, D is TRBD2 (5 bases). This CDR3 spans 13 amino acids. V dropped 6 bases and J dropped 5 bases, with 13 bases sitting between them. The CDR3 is CASSYRGPETQYF. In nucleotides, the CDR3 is TGTGCCAGCAGCTATCGGGGTCCGGAGACCCAGTACTTC.

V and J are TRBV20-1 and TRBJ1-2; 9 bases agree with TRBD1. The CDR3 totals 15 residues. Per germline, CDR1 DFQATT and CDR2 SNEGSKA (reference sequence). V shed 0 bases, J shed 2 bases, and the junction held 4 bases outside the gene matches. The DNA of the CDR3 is TGCAGTGCTAGAGACCGACAGGGGGAAAACTATGGCTACACCTTC. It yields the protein CSARDRQGENYGYTF.

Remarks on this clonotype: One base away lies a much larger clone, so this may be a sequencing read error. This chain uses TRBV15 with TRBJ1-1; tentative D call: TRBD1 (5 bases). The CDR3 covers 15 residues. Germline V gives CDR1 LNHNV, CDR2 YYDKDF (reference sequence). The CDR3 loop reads CAASRDIGTNTEAFF. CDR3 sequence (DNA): TGTGCCGCCAGCAGAGATATAGGGACGAACACTGAAGCTTTCTTT.